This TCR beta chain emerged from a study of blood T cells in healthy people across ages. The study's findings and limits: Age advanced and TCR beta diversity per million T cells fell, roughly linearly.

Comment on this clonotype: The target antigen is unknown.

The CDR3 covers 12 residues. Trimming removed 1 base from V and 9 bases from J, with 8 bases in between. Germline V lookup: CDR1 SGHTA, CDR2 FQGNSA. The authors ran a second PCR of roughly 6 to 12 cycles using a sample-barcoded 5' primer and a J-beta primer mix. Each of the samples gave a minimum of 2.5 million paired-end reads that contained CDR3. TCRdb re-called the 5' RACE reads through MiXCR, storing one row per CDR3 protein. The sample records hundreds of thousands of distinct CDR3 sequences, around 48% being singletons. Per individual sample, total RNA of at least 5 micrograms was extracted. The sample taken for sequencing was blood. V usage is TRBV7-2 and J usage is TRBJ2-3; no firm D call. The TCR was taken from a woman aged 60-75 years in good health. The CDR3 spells CASSLGQSTQYF. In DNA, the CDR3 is TGTGCCAGCAGCTTAGGCCAGTCAACGCAGTATTTT.